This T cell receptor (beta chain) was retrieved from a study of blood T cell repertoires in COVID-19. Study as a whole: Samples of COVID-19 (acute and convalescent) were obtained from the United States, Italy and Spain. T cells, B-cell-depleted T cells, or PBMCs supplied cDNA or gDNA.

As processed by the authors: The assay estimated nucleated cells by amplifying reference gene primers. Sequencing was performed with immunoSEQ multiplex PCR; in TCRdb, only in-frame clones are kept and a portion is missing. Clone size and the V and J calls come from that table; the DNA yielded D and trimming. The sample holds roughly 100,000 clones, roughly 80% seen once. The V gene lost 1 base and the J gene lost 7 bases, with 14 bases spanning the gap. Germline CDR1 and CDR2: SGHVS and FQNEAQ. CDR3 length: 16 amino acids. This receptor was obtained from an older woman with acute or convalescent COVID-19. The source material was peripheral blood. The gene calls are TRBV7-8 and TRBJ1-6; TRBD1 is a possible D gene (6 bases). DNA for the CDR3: TGTGCCAGCAGCTTAGTGAATCCCCAGGGGAATTCACCCCTCCACTTT. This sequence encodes CASSLVNPQGNSPLHF.